The 9 T cell receptor beta chains below all came from one sample that was sequenced in a study of T cell responses to AZD1222 COVID-19 vaccine. Sequencing was performed with immunoSEQ multiplex PCR; in TCRdb, only in-frame clones are kept and a portion is missing. There are about 90,000 clones in the sample; approximately 89% occur only once, and 4% to 6% lies in the top ten. Sample: peripheral blood, taken on day 0 of MenACWY control vaccination. These receptors all stem from an adult in good health.

The CDR3: CASSFPGAADTQYF. Here the CDR3 DNA reads TGTGCCAGCAGCTTCCCAGGGGCGGCAGATACGCAGTATTTT. The rearrangement uses TRBV5-4 and TRBJ2-3, with D possibly matching TRBD1 (6 bases). The CDR3 loop spans 14 amino acids. Germline CDR1 reads SGHNT; CDR2 reads YYREEE (reference sequence). Trimming removed 2 bases at V and 4 bases at J, with 11 bases between. Looking up the rest from reference TRBV5-4 and TRBJ2-3 gives the full variable domain: ETGVTQSPTHLIKTRGQQVTLRCSSQSGHNTVSWYQQALGQGPQFIFQYYREEENGRGNFPPRFSGLQFPNYSSELNVNALELDDSALYLCASSFPGAADTQYFGPGTRLTVL.

The chain carries TRBV7-9 and TRBJ1-2; the match to TRBD1 covers 7 bases. Germline trimming cut 5 bases from V and 4 bases from J; bases unmatched to any gene: 1. Germline V gene lookup returns CDR1 SEHNR and CDR2 FQNEAQ (reference sequence). The CDR3 has 12 amino acids. CDR3 sequence (DNA): TGTGCCAGCAGCCGGGACAGCTATGGCTACACCTTC. Translated, it gives CASSRDSYGYTF.

The V gene is TRBV2, the J gene TRBJ2-2; D perhaps matches TRBD1 (5 bases). The CDR3 is 15 amino acids. V was pared by 5 bases and J by 0 bases, with 10 bases between. CDR1 SNHLY and CDR2 FYNNEI come from the germline V gene. The DNA of the CDR3 is TGTGCCAGCAGTCAGGGAATACCGAACACCGGGGAGCTGTTTTTT. Translated, it gives CASSQGIPNTGELFF.

This chain uses TRBV7-9 with TRBJ2-3; D not resolved. The ends were cut back, 3 bases at V and 6 bases at J, with 19 bases in the middle. Per the germline V gene, CDR1 is SEHNR and CDR2 is FQNEAQ (reference sequence). The length of the CDR3 is 16 residues. The CDR3 DNA reads as TGTGCCAGCAGCTTCGGCCTGGGGTCAGATCGGGATACGCAGTATTTT. Its protein is CASSFGLGSDRDTQYF.

V usage is TRBV12-3 or TRBV12-4 and J usage is TRBJ1-5; D not certain. Between the trimmed V and J ends, which lost 5 bases and 11 bases, there was a span of 13 bases. This CDR3 has 12 amino acids. CDR3 sequence (DNA): TGTGCCAGCAGTAGAGCCTGGGAGGCCCAGCATTTT. Translating it yields CASSRAWEAQHF.

The sample holds one count of this clone. V is TRBV20-1 and J is TRBJ1-2; D uncertain. V dropped 3 bases and J dropped 3 bases, with 14 bases sitting between them. The CDR3 has 14 residues. The germline V gene encodes CDR1 DFQATT and CDR2 SNEGSKA (reference sequence). CDR3 nucleotides: TGCAGTGCTAGTCCGGAGGGCTTGGACTATGGCTACACCTTC. Protein sequence: CSASPEGLDYGYTF.

This sequence joins TRBV10-3 and TRBJ2-3, with D perhaps TRBD2 (6 bases). Looked up from germline, CDR1 is ENHRY and CDR2 is SYGVKD. The CDR3 contains 14 residues. Trimming shortened V by 8 bases and J by 1 base, and 13 bases separated the two germline ends. The CDR3 loop is CAIRSGGGTDTQYF. The DNA of the CDR3 is TGTGCCATCCGTAGCGGCGGGGGCACAGATACGCAGTATTTT.

The chain recombines TRBV28 with TRBJ1-6; D is possibly TRBD1 (6 bases). V lost 5 bases and J 7 bases, leaving 12 bases between the germline ends. CDR1 and CDR2 (germline): MDHEN, SYDVKM. This CDR3 spans 14 amino acids. CDR3 sequence reads: CASSLGGENSPLHF. CDR3 DNA: TGTGCCAGCAGTCTAGGGGGGGAGAATTCACCCCTCCACTTT.

This chain links TRBV7-2 with TRBJ2-7; 8 bases are shared with TRBD1. The germline V gene has CDR1 SGHTA and CDR2 FQGNSA. This CDR3 region has 15 residues. J was trimmed by 2 bases and V by 5 bases; bases with no gene match: 8. CDR3 region: CASSPQTGDPYEQYF. The CDR3 DNA is TGTGCCAGCAGCCCCCAGACAGGGGACCCCTACGAGCAGTACTTC. Together with reference TRBV7-2 and TRBJ2-7, the CDR3 gives the full variable domain: GAGVSQSPSNKVTEKGKDVELRCDPISGHTALYWYRQSLGQGLEFLIYFQGNSAPDKSGLPSDRFSAERTGGSVSTLTIQRTQQEDSAVYLCASSPQTGDPYEQYFGPGTRLTVT.